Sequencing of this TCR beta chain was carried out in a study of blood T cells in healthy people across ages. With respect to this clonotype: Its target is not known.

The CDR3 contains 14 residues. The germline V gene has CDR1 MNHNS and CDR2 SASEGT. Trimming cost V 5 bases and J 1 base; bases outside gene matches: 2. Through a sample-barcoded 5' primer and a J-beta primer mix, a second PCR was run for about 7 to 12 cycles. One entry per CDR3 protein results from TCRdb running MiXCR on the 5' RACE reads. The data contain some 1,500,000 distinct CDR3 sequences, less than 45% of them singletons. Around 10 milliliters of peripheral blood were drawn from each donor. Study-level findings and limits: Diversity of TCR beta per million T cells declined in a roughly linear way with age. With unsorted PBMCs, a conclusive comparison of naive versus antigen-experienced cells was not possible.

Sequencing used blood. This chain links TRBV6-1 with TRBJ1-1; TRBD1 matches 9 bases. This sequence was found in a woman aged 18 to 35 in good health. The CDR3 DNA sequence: TGTGCCAGCAGTAAACAGGGGGCGAACACTGAAGCTTTCTTT. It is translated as CASSKQGANTEAFF.